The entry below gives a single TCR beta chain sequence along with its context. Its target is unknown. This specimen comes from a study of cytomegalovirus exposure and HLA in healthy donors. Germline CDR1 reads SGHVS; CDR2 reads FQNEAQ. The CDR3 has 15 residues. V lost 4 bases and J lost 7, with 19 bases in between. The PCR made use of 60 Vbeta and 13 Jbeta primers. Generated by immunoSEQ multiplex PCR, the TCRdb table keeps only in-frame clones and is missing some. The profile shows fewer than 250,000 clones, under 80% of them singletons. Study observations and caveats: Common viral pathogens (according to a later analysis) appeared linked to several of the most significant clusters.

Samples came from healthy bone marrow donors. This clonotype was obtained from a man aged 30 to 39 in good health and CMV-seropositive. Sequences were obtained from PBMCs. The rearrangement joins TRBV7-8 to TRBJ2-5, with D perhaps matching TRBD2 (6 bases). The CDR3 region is CASSYDTRQEGTQYF. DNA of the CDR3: TGTGCCAGCAGCTACGACACACGTCAGGAGGGGACCCAGTACTTC.